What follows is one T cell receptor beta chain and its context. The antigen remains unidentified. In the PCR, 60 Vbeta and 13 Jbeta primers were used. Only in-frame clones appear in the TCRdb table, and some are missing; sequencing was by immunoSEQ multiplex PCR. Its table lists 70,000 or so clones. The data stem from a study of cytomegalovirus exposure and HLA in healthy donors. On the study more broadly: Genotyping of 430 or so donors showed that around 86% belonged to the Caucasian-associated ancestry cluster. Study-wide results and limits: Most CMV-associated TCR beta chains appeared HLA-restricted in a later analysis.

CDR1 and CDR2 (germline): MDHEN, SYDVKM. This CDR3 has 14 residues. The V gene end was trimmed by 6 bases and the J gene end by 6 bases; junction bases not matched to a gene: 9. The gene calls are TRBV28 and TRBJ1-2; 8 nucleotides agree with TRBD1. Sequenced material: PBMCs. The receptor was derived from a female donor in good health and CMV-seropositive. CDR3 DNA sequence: TGTGCCAGCAGGACAGGGGCGGCGGCACATGGCTACACCTTC. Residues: CASRTGAAAHGYTF.